This T cell receptor (beta chain) was captured by sequencing in a study of control samples from healthy donors and cancer patients. This CDR3 spans 15 amino acids. Germline lookup yields CDR1 SGDLS and CDR2 YYNGEE. The ends were cut back, 7 bases at V and 5 bases at J, with 16 bases in the middle. Generated by immunoSEQ multiplex PCR, the TCRdb table keeps only in-frame clones and is missing some. The repertoire includes some 110,000 clones, about 80% of them detected once, and roughly 13% sits in the top ten. The sequence was collected from a woman aged 45 to 65 in good health. Sequencing was done on a sample of blood. The chain has TRBV9 and TRBJ2-6; D gene ambiguous. DNA for the CDR3: TGTGCCAGCGAAATTCCGTACAGTCGGGCCAACGTCCTGACTTTC. It is translated as CASEIPYSRANVLTF.